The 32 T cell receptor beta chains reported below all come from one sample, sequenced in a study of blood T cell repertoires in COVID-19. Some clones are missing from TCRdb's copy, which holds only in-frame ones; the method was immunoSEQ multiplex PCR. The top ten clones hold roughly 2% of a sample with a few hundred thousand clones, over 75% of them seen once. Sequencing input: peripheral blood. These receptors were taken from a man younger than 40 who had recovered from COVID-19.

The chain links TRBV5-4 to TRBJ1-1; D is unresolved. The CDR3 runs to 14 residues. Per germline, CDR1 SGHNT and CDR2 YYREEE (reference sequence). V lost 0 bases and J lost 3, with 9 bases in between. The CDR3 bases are TGTGCCAGCAGCTTGGCCGGGCGGGACACTGAAGCTTTCTTT. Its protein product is CASSLAGRDTEAFF.

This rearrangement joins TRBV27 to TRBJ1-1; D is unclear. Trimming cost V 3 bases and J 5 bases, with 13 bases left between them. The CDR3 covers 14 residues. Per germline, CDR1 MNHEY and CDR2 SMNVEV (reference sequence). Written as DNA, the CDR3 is TGTGCCAGCAGTTTGGGTCGGCACGGGACTGAAGCTTTCTTT. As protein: CASSLGRHGTEAFF.

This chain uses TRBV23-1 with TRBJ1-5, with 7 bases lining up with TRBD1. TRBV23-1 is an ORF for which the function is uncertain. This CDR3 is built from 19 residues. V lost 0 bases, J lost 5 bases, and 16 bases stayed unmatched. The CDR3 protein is CASSQSIHRLGGADQPQHF. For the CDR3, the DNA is TGCGCCAGCAGTCAATCGATCCATCGTTTAGGGGGCGCGGATCAGCCCCAGCATTTT.

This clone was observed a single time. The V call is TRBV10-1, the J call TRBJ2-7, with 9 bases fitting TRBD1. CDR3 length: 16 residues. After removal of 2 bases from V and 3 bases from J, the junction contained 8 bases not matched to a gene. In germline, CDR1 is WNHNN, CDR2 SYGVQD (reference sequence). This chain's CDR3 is CASSERTGVRDYEQYF. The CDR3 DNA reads TGCGCCAGCAGTGAGCGGACAGGGGTTCGAGACTACGAGCAGTACTTC.

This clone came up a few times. CDR3 loop: CASSQGPGGSGELFF. DNA for the CDR3: TGCGCCAGCAGCCAAGGCCCGGGGGGCTCCGGGGAGCTGTTTTTT. The chain couples TRBV4-1 to TRBJ2-2, with D tentatively TRBD2 (7 bases). Germline-derived CDR1 and CDR2 are MGHRA and YSYEKL. Trimming pared 1 base from V and 6 bases from J, leaving 12 bases between. This CDR3 has 15 amino acids.

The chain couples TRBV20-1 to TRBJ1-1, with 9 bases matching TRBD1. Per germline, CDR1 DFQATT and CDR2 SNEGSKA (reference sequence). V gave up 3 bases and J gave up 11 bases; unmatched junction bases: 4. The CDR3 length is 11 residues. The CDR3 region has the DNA TGCAGTGCTAGCAAGGACAGGGGTGCTTTCTTT. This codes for CSASKDRGAFF.

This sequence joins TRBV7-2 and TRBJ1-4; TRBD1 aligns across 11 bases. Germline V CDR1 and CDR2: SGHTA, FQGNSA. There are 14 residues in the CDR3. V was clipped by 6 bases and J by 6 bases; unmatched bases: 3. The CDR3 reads CASSLDRGHEKLFF. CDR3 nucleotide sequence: TGTGCCAGCAGTTTGGACAGGGGGCATGAAAAACTGTTTTTT.

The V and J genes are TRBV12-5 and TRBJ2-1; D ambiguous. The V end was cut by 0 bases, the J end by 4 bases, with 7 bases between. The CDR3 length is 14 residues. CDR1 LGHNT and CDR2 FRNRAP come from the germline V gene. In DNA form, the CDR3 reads TGTGCTAGTGGTTTGGTACAGCTGTACAATGAGCAGTTCTTC. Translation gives CASGLVQLYNEQFF.

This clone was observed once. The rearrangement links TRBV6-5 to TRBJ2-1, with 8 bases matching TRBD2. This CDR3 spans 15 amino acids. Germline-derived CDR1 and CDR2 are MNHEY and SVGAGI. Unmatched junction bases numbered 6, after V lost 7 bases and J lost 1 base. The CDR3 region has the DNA TGTGCCAGCAAGGATAGCGGGACATCCTACAATGAGCAGTTCTTC. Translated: CASKDSGTSYNEQFF.

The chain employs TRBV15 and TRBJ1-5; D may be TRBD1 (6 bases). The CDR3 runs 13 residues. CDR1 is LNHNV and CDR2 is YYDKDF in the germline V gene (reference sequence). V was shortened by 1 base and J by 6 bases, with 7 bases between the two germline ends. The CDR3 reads CATSRARGQPQHF. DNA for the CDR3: TGTGCCACCAGCAGAGCCAGGGGTCAGCCCCAGCATTTT.

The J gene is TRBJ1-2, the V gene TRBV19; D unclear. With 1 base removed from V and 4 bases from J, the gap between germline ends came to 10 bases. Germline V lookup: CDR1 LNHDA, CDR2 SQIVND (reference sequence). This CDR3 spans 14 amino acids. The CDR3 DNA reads TGTGCCAGTAGTATAGGGGCTGGAATCTATGGCTACACCTTC. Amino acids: CASSIGAGIYGYTF.

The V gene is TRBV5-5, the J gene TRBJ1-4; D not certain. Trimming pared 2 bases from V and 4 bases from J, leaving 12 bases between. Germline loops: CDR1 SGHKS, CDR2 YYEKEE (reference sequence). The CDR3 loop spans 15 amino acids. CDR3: CASSFRQVDNEKLFF. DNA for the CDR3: TGTGCCAGCAGCTTTCGGCAGGTAGATAATGAAAAACTGTTTTTT.

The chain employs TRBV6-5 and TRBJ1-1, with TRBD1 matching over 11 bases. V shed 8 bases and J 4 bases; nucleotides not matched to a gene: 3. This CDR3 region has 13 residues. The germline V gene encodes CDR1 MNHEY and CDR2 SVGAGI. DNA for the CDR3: TGTGCCAGCGGGGGACAGGGGGGCACTGAAGCTTTCTTT. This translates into CASGGQGGTEAFF.

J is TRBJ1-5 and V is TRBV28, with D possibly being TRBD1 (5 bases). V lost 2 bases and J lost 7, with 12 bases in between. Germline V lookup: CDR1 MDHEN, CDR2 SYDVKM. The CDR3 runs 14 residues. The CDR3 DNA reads TGTGCCAGCAGTTTAGGCTCAGGGCGCCAGCCCCAGCATTTT. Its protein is CASSLGSGRQPQHF.

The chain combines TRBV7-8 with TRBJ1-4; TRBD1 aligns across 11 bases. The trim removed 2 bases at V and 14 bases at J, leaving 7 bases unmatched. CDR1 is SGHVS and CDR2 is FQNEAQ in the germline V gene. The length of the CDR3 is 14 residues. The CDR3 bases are TGTGCCAGCAGCTTATCTAGGGACAGGGGGAAGCTGTTTTTT. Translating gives CASSLSRDRGKLFF.

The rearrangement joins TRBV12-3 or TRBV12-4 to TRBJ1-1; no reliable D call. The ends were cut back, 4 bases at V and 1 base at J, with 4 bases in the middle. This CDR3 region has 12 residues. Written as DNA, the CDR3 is TGTGCCAGCAGTTCTAGGAACACTGAAGCTTTCTTT. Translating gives CASSSRNTEAFF.

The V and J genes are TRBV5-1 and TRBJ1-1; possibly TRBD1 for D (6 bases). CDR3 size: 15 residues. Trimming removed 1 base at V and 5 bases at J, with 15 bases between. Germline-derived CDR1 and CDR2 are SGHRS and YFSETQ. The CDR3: CASSLTGRRRTEAFF. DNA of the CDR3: TGCGCCAGCAGCTTGACAGGGCGGAGACGGACTGAAGCTTTCTTT.

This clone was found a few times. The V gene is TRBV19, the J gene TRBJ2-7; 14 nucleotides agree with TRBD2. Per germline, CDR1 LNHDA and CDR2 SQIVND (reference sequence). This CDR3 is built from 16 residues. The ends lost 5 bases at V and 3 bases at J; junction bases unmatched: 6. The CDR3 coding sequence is TGTGCCAGTAGTCCCGGGACTAGCGGGGGCCGCTACGAGCAGTACGTC. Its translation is CASSPGTSGGRYEQYV.

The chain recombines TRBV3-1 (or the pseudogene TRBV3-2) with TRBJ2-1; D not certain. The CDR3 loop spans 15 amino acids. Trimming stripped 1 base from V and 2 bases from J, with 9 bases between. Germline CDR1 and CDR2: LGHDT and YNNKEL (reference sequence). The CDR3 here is CASSQGNSPYNEQFF. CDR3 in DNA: TGTGCCAGCAGCCAAGGCAACTCCCCCTACAATGAGCAGTTCTTC.

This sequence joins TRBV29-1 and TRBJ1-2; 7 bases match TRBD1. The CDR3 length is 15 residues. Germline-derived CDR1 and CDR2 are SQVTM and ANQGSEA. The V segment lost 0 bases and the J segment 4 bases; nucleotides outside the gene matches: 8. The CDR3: CSVEDPYGTAYGYTF. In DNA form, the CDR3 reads TGCAGCGTTGAAGATCCGTATGGGACAGCCTATGGCTACACCTTC.

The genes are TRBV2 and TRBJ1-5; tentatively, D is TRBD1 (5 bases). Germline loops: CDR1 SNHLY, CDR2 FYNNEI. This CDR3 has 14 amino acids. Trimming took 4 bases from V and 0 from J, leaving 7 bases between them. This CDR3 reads CASSGQNSNQPQHF. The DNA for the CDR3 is TGTGCCAGCAGTGGACAGAATAGCAATCAGCCCCAGCATTTT.

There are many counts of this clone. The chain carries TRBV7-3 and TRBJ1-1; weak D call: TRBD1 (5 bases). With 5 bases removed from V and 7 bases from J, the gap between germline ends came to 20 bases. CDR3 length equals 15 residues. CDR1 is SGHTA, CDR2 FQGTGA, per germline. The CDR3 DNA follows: TGTGCCAGCAGCCCAAGGGGCCATATAGTGGGTGAAGCTTTCTTT. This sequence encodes CASSPRGHIVGEAFF.

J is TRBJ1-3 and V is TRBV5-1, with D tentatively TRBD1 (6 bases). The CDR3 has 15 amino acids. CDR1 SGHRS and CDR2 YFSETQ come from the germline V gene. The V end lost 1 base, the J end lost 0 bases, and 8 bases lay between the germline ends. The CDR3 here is CASSLMDSSGNTIYF. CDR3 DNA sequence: TGCGCCAGCAGCTTGATGGACAGCTCTGGAAACACCATATATTTT.

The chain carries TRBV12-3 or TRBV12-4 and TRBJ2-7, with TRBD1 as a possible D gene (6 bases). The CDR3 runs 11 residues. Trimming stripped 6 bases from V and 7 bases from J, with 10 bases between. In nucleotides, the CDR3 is TGTGCCAGCAGCACAGGGCAAGAGCAGTACGTC. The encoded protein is CASSTGQEQYV.

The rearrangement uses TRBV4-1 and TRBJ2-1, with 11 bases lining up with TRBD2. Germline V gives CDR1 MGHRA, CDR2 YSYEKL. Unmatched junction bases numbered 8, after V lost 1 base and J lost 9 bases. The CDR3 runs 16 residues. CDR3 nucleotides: TGCGCCAGCAGCCAAGCGTTTAGCGGGGGGGCCACTGAGCAGTTCTTC. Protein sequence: CASSQAFSGGATEQFF.

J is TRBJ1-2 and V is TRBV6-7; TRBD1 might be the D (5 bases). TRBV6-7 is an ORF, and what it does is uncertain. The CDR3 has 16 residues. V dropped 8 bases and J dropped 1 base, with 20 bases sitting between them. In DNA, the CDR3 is TGTGCCAGCTATCACCCGCGGGGCCAGGGTAACTATGGCTACACCTTC. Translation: CASYHPRGQGNYGYTF.

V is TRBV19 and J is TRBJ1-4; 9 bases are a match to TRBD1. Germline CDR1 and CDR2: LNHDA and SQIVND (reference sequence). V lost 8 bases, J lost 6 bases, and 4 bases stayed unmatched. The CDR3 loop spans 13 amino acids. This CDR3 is CASHRTGDEKLFF. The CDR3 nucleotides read TGTGCCAGTCATCGGACAGGGGATGAAAAACTGTTTTTT. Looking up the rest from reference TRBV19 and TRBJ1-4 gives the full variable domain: DGGITQSPKYLFRKEGQNVTLSCEQNLNHDAMYWYRQDPGQGLRLIYYSQIVNDFQKGDIAEGYSVSREKKESFPLTVTSAQKNPTAFYLCASHRTGDEKLFFGSGTQLSVL.

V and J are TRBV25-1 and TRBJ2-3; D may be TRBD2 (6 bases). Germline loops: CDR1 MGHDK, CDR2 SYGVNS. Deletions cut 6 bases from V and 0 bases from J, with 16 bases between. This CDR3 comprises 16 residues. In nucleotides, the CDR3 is TGTGCCAGCAGCCGGGGAGGCGGGTGGAGCACAGATACGCAGTATTTT. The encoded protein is CASSRGGGWSTDTQYF.

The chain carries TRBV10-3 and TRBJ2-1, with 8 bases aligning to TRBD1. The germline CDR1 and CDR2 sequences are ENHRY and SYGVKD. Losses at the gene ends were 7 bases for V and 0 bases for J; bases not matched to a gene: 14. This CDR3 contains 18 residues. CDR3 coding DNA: TGTGCCATCAAAAAGGGACAGGAAGTTTTAAGCTCCTACAATGAGCAGTTCTTC. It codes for CAIKKGQEVLSSYNEQFF.

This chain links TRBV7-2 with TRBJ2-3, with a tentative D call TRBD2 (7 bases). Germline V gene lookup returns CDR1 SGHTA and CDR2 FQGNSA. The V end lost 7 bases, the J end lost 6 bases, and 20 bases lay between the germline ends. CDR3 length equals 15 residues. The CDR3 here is CASIPTGAGGDTQYF. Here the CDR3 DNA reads TGTGCCAGCATCCCTACGGGGGCCGGGGGGGATACGCAGTATTTT. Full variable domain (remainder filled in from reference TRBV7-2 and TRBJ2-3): GAGVSQSPSNKVTEKGKDVELRCDPISGHTALYWYRQSLGQGLEFLIYFQGNSAPDKSGLPSDRFSAERTGGSVSTLTIQRTQQEDSAVYLCASIPTGAGGDTQYFGPGTRLTVL.

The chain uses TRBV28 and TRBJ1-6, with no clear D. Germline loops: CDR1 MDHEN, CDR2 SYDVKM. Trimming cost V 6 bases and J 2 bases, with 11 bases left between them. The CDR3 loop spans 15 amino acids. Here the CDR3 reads CASSLEGTYNSPLHF. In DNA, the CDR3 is TGTGCCAGCAGCCTGGAGGGTACCTATAATTCACCCCTCCACTTT.

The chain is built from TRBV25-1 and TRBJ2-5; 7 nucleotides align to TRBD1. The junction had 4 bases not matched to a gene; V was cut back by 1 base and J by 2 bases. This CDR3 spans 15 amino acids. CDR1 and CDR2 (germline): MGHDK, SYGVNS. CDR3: CASSESGQPQETQYF. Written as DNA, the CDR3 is TGTGCCAGCAGTGAATCGGGACAGCCACAAGAGACCCAGTACTTC.